This TCR beta chain was captured by sequencing in a study of blood T cells in healthy people across ages. Study findings and constraints: Since the PBMCs were unsorted, naive and antigen-experienced cells could not be conclusively compared. Underestimates were what the diversity estimates from one million T cells were considered to be.

The amount of total RNA extracted per sample was at least 5 micrograms. Alongside a J-beta primer mix, a sample-barcoded 5' primer served in a second PCR lasting roughly 6 to 12 cycles. Each of the samples gave a minimum of 2.5 million paired-end reads that contained CDR3. TCRdb ran MiXCR on the 5' RACE reads and lists one entry per CDR3 protein. Found here are around 1,900,000 distinct CDR3 sequences, approximately 39% of them singletons; the top ten hold roughly 23%. This CDR3 spans 16 amino acids. Germline V lookup: CDR1 GTSNPN, CDR2 SVGIG (reference sequence). The trim removed 0 bases at V and 10 bases at J, leaving 15 bases unmatched. A remark on this clonotype: Its antigen is still unknown.

This sequence was found in a human donor in good health. Sequences were obtained from blood. The V gene is TRBV30, the J gene TRBJ2-1; 7 nucleotides match TRBD2. The CDR3 DNA reads as TGTGCCTGGAGTGTAATGGGTGCGGGGAGGGTGGACGAGCAGTTCTTC. It yields the protein CAWSVMGAGRVDEQFF.